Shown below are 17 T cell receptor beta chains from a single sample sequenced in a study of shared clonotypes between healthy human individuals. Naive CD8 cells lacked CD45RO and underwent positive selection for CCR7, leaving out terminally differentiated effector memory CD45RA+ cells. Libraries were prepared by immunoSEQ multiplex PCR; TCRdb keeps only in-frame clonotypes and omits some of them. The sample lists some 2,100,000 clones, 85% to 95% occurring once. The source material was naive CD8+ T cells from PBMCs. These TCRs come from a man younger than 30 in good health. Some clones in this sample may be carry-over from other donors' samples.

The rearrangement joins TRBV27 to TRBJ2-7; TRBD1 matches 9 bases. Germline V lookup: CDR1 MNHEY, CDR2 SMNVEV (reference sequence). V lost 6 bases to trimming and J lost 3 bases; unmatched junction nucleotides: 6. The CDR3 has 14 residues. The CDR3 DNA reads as TGTGCCAGCAGCGGACAGGGGTTTTTCTACGAGCAGTACTTC. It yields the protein CASSGQGFFYEQYF.

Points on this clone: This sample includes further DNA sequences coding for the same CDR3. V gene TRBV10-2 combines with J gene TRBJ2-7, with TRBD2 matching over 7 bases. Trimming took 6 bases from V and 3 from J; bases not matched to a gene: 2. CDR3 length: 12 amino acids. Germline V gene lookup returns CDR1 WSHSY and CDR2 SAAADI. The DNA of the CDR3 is TGCGCCAGCAGCCCGGGGGGCTACGAGCAGTACTTC. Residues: CASSPGGYEQYF.

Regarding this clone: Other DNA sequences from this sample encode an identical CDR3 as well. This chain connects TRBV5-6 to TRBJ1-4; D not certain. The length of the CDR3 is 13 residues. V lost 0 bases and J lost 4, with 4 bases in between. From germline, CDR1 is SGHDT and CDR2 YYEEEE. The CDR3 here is CASSLGDNEKLFF. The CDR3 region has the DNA TGTGCCAGCAGCTTGGGAGATAATGAAAAACTGTTTTTT. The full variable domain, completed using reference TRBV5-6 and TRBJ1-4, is DAGVTQSPTHLIKTRGQQVTLRCSPKSGHDTVSWYQQALGQGPQFIFQYYEEEERQRGNFPDRFSGHQFPNYSSELNVNALLLGDSALYLCASSLGDNEKLFFGSGTQLSVL.

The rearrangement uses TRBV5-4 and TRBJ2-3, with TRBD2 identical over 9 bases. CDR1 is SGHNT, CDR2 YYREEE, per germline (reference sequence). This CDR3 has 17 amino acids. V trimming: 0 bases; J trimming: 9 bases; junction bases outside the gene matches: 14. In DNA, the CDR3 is TGTGCCAGCAGCTTGGATCATCTCGCGGGAGGGGTGGTGACGCAGTATTTT. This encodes CASSLDHLAGGVVTQYF.

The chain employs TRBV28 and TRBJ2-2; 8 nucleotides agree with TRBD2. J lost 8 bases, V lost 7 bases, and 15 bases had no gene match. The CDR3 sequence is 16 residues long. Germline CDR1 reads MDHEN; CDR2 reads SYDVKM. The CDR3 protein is CASTERENHLDGELFF. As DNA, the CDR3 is TGTGCCAGCACAGAGCGGGAGAATCATTTAGATGGGGAGCTGTTTTTT. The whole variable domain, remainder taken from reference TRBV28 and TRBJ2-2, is DVKVTQSSRYLVKRTGEKVFLECVQDMDHENMFWYRQDPGLGLRLIYFSYDVKMKEKGDIPEGYSVSREKKERFSLILESASTNQTSMYLCASTERENHLDGELFFGEGSRLTVL.

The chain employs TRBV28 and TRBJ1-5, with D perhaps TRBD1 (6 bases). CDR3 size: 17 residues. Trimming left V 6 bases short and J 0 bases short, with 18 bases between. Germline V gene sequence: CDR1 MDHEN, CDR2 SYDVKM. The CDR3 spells CASSSLDRSDSNQPQHF. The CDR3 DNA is TGTGCCAGCAGCTCTCTTGACAGGTCCGATAGCAATCAGCCCCAGCATTTT.

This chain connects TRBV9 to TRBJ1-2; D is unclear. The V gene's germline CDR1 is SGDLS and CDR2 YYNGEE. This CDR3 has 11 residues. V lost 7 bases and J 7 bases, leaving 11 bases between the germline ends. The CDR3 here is CASGRASGYTF. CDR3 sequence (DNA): TGTGCCAGCGGTAGGGCAAGTGGCTACACCTTC.

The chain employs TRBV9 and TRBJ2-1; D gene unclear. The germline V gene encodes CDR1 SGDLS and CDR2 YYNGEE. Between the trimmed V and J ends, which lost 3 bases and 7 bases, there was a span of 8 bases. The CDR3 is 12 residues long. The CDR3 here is CASSAPWNEQFF. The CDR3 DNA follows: TGTGCCAGCAGCGCTCCGTGGAATGAGCAGTTCTTC.

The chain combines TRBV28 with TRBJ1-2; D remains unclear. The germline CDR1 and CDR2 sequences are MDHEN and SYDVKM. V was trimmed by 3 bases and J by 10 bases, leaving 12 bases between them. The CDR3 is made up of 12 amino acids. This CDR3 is CASSFSSGDYTF. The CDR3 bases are TGTGCCAGCAGTTTTTCCTCGGGTGACTACACCTTC.

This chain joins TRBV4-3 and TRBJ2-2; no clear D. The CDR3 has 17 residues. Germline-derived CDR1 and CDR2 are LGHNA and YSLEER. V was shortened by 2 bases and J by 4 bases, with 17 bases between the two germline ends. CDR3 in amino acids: CASSQSFRQVFTGELFF. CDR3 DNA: TGCGCCAGCAGCCAATCGTTTCGGCAGGTTTTCACCGGGGAGCTGTTTTTT.

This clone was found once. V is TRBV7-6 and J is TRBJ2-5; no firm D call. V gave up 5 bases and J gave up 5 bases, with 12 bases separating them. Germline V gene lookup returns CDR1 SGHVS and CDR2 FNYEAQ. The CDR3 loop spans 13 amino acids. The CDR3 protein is CASSSLLRETQYF. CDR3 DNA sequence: TGTGCCAGCAGCAGCTTATTAAGGGAGACCCAGTACTTC.

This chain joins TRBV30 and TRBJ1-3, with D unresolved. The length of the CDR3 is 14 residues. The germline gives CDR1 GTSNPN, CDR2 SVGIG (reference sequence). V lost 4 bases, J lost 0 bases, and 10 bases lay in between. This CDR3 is CAWKWAASGNTIYF. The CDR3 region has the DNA TGTGCCTGGAAGTGGGCCGCCTCTGGAAACACCATATATTTT.

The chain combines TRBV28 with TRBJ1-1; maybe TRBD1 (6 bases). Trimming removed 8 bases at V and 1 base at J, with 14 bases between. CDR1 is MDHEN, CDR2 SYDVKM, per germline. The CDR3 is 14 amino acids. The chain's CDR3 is CASRRTVRNTEAFF. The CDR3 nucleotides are TGTGCCAGCCGTCGGACAGTGAGGAACACTGAAGCTTTCTTT.

CDR3 region: CASSLPERPYEQYF. Written as DNA, the CDR3 is TGTGCCAGCAGCTTGCCGGAGCGACCCTACGAGCAGTACTTC. The chain links TRBV7-9 to TRBJ2-5; D is ambiguous. The end of the DNA aligns better with TRBJ2-7, so the J call may be wrong. Per the germline V gene, CDR1 is SEHNR and CDR2 is FQNEAQ (reference sequence). This CDR3 region has 14 residues.

The CDR3 reads CASSRQLPILDNTIYF. CDR3 DNA: TGTGCCAGCAGCCGACAGTTACCTATTCTGGACAACACCATATATTTT. The chain joins TRBV13 to TRBJ1-3, with a weak D call TRBD1 (5 bases). V was shortened by 5 bases and J by 7 bases, with 21 bases between the two germline ends. This CDR3 comprises 16 residues. From germline, CDR1 is PRHDT and CDR2 FYEKMQ (reference sequence).

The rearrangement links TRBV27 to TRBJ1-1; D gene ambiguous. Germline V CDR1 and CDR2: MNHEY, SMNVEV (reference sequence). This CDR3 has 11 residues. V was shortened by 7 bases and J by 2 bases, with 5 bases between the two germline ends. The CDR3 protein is CASNPNTEAFF. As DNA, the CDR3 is TGTGCCAGCAACCCCAACACTGAAGCTTTCTTT.

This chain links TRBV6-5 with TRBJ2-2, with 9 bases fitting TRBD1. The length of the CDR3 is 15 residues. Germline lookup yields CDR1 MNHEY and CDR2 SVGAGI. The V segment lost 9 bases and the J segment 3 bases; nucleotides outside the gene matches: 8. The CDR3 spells CARRQGVGDTGELFF. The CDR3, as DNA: TGTGCCAGACGACAGGGGGTCGGGGACACCGGGGAGCTGTTTTTT.